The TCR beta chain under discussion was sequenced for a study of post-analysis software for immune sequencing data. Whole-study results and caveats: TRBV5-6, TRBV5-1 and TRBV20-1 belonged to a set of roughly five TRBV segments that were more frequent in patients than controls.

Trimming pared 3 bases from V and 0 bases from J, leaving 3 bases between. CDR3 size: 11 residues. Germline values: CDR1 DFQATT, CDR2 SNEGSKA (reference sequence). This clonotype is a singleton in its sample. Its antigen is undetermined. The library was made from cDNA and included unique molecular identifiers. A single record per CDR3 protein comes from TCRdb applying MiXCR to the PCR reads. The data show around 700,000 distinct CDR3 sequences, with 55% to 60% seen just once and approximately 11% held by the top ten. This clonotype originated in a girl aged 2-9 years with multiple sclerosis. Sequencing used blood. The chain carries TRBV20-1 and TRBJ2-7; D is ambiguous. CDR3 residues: CSASLSYEQYF. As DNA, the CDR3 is TGCAGTGCTAGTCTCTCCTACGAGCAGTACTTC.